These T cell receptor beta chains were read from a single sample in a study of radiotherapy plus CTLA-4 blockade in lung cancer. Profiled with immunoSEQ multiplex PCR; TCRdb holds only in-frame clones, not every one. The table records 100,000 or so clones, approximately 80% of them present only once. Sequencing used peripheral blood, obtained from a patient treated with radiotherapy plus ipilimumab. The receptors come from a human donor with non-small cell lung cancer that progressed on radiotherapy plus ipilimumab. Both conserved end residues are part of each CDR3. A D gene is named only where the DNA matches it firmly. Clone size is given for some rows only: seen once, a few or many times, or a class if the clone is expanded.

>TRBV6-5|-|-|TRBJ2-7
TGTGCCAGCGGCACCGGGACAAACATATACGAGCAGTACTTC
CASGTGTNIYEQYF
>TRBV13|TRBD1|-|TRBJ1-2
TGTGCCAGCAGCTTATACCGGGACAGGTCCTATGGCTACACCTTC
CASSLYRDRSYGYTF
>TRBV15|TRBD1|-|TRBJ2-2
TGTGCCACCTGGGACAGGGGGCCGACCGGGGAGCTGTTTTTT
CATWDRGPTGELFF
>TRBV23-1|-|-|TRBJ1-4
TGCGCCAGCAGTCAATCCAGGGGAGAGGAAAATGAAAAACTGTTTTTT
CASSQSRGEENEKLFF
>TRBV4-3|-|few|TRBJ2-1
TGCGCCAGCAGCCAAGACACGGGTACGGGCAATGAGCAGTTCTTC
CASSQDTGTGNEQFF
>TRBV9|-|-|TRBJ1-4
TGTGCCAGCAGTCCAAGGACGGGATCAACTAATGAAAAACTGTTTTTT
CASSPRTGSTNEKLFF
>TRBV10-3|-|-|TRBJ1-1
TGTGCCATCAGAGCCAACACCGGAGGTATGAACACTGAAGCTTTCTTT
CAIRANTGGMNTEAFF
>TRBV5-1|TRBD2|once|TRBJ2-7
TGCGCCAGCATGGAGACTAGCGGGAGTTTCTACGAGCAGTACTTC
CASMETSGSFYEQYF
>TRBV13|TRBD2|-|TRBJ2-3
TGTGCCAGCAGCCCCAGGACTAGCGGTGCAGATACGCAGTATTTT
CASSPRTSGADTQYF
>TRBV5-1|-|-|TRBJ2-5
TGCGCCAGCAGCTTGGGAACGGACGGCTATTACTTC
CASSLGTDGYYF
>TRBV5-1|-|-|TRBJ2-7
TGCGCCAGCAGCTTGGCGGGGACCTACGAGCAGTACTTC
CASSLAGTYEQYF
>TRBV5-1|TRBD1|few|TRBJ1-6
TGCGCCAGCAGCTTGGAAGGACAGGGGGCATCTTCACCCCTCCACTTT
CASSLEGQGASSPLHF
>TRBV5-4|-|few|TRBJ1-4
TGTGCCAGCAGCCTAACTGGGAAGGGGAATGAAAAACTGTTTTTT
CASSLTGKGNEKLFF
>TRBV11-3|TRBD2|-|TRBJ2-7
TGTGCCAGCAGCTCTGGGACTAGCGGGAGCTACGAGCAGTACTTC
CASSSGTSGSYEQYF
>TRBV10-2|TRBD1|-|TRBJ2-1
TGCGCCAGCACCGGACAGGGTACGAACAATGAGCAGTTCTTC
CASTGQGTNNEQFF
>TRBV6-1|-|-|TRBJ1-4
TGTGCCAGCAGTGATATGGGGGGCGCAAATGAAAAACTGTTTTTT
CASSDMGGANEKLFF
>TRBV9|-|-|TRBJ1-1
TGTGCCAGCAGCCCAATAGGGGGGGTCACTGAAGCTTTCTTT
CASSPIGGVTEAFF
>TRBV10-2|TRBD1|-|TRBJ2-7
TGCGCCTCTTCAGGGGGCGGCTACGAGCAGTACTTC
CASSGGGYEQYF
>TRBV12-2|-|-|TRBJ1-5
TGTGCAAGTCGCTTAGGGAGGGCAGGCGGTGTGCAGCCCCAGCATTTT
CASRLGRAGGVQPQHF
>TRBV10-2|-|-|TRBJ1-4
TGCGCCAGCAGGGGGGGACAAAATGAAAAACTGTTTTTT
CASRGGQNEKLFF
>TRBV11-2|TRBD1|once|TRBJ2-7
TGTGCCAGCAGCCCCGGGACAGGGAAAAACGAGCAGTACTTC
CASSPGTGKNEQYF
>TRBV2|TRBD1|-|TRBJ1-3
TGTGCCAGCAATCAAGGGGGCCCCGGAAACACCATATATTTT
CASNQGGPGNTIYF
>TRBV19|-|-|TRBJ2-7
TGTGCCAGTAGTAGGAGCACAGGGGGGGGAAGCTACGAGCAGTACTTC
CASSRSTGGGSYEQYF
>TRBV6-9|TRBD2|-|TRBJ2-2
TGTGCCAGCAGGCCCGCGGGGGGCATGACGAACACCGGGGAGCTGTTTTTT
CASRPAGGMTNTGELFF
>TRBV10-3|TRBD1|-|TRBJ2-7
TGTGCCACCAGGGACAGGGGGCACCGCTTCTCCTACGAGCAGTACTTC
CATRDRGHRFSYEQYF
>TRBV28|TRBD1|-|TRBJ1-2
TGTGCCAGCAGCCCGAGGGACAGGGTGCTCTATGGCTACACCTTC
CASSPRDRVLYGYTF
>TRBV7-2|-|few|TRBJ2-5
TGTGCCAGCGCCACCTCCCAGACCCAGTACTTC
CASATSQTQYF
>TRBV2|TRBD1|-|TRBJ1-5
TGTGCCAGCAGCGTAGGACAGGGGGGCAATCAGCCCCAGCATTTT
CASSVGQGGNQPQHF
>TRBV7-2|TRBD1|-|TRBJ1-2
TGTGCCAGCAGCTTAGCAGGGACAGGGGGCAATGGCTACACCTTC
CASSLAGTGGNGYTF
>TRBV2|TRBD1|-|TRBJ1-2
TGTGCCAGCAGTGAATCCAAGACAGGGGTCTATGGCTACACCTTC
CASSESKTGVYGYTF
>TRBV9|-|-|TRBJ2-1
TGTGCCAGCAGCGTAGTTGAGGTCTTCGTGAATGAGCAGTTCTTC
CASSVVEVFVNEQFF
>TRBV6-1|TRBD1|once|TRBJ2-7
TGTGCCAGCAGTATGGAGACAGGGCCCGTCTACGAGCAGTACTTC
CASSMETGPVYEQYF